The source of this TCR beta chain is a study of T cell repertoires in ileal Crohn's disease. In the study overall: Per sample, roughly 470 nanograms of biopsy DNA were TCRB immunosequenced.

Method: immunoSEQ multiplex PCR; TCRdb's copy keeps in-frame clones and lacks some. The sample lists about 5,400 clones; 82% were seen once. In germline, CDR1 is MGHDK, CDR2 SYGVNS. Deletions cut 2 bases from V and 5 bases from J, with 15 bases between. The CDR3 consists of 16 residues. Time point here: inflamed ileum from the surgical specimen. This clone has just a few counts. The V and J genes are TRBV25-1 and TRBJ2-2; D is possibly TRBD1 or TRBD2 (7 bases each). The source of this sequence is an adult with Crohn's disease. Source material: ileal tissue. Here the CDR3 DNA reads TGTGCCAGCAGTGAACGGTCGCAGGGGGGGACCGGGGAGCTGTTTTTT. Protein sequence: CASSERSQGGTGELFF. The variable domain in full, with the rest retrieved from reference TRBV25-1 and TRBJ2-2, is EADIYQTPRYLVIGTGKKITLECSQTMGHDKMYWYQQDPGMELHLIHYSYGVNSTEKGDLSSESTVSRIRTEHFPLTLESARPSHTSQYLCASSERSQGGTGELFFGEGSRLTVL.